The 26 T cell receptor beta chains presented below share a single source sample, sequenced in a study of beta chain features in type 1 diabetes. The sequenced template was cDNA made from the entire isolated RNA. The data were produced by immunoSEQ multiplex PCR, yet TCRdb's version contains in-frame clones alone and is incomplete. The sample contains roughly 350,000 clones, about 10% of which appear only once. Sequenced sample: naive CD4+ T cells from blood. The source of these receptors is a woman in her twenties or thirties in good health.

This clone was picked up a small number of times. The V call is TRBV7-2, the J call TRBJ1-3; no definite D call. The CDR3 has 14 amino acids. In germline, CDR1 is SGHTA, CDR2 FQGNSA. The germline V and J ends were trimmed by 4 bases and 0 bases, with 7 bases remaining between them. The CDR3 DNA follows: TGTGCCAGCAGCTCCCCCCGCTCTGGAAACACCATATATTTT. Encoded protein: CASSSPRSGNTIYF.

The rearrangement uses TRBV2 and TRBJ2-7; TRBD1 aligns across 9 bases. The CDR3 has 15 residues. V lost 7 bases and J lost 3; bases outside the gene matches: 10. The germline CDR1 and CDR2 sequences are SNHLY and FYNNEI. The DNA for the CDR3 is TGTGCCAGCAAACGTCTCCGGGACAGGGTCTACGAGCAGTACTTC. This encodes CASKRLRDRVYEQYF.

The chain carries TRBV14 and TRBJ2-2; unclear D gene. Germline assignment: CDR1 SGHDN and CDR2 FVKESK. There are 14 residues in the CDR3. Between the trimmed V and J ends, which lost 4 bases and 7 bases, there was a span of 13 bases. In DNA form, the CDR3 reads TGTGCCAGCAGCCCCCAACTCTACGGCGGGGAGCTGTTTTTT. Encoded protein: CASSPQLYGGELFF.

This clone was observed a few times. The CDR3: CASRMGGFGTEAFF. The CDR3 DNA follows: TGTGCCAGCCGCATGGGGGGCTTCGGCACTGAAGCTTTCTTT. The chain carries TRBV5-4 and TRBJ1-1; a weak D match, TRBD1 (6 bases). This CDR3 has 14 amino acids. Germline lookup yields CDR1 SGHNT and CDR2 YYREEE (reference sequence). Trimming pared 7 bases from V and 4 bases from J, leaving 17 bases between.

This clone was found a few times. The chain couples TRBV15 to TRBJ1-4; D not resolved. Germline assignment: CDR1 LNHNV and CDR2 YYDKDF (reference sequence). V lost 0 bases to trimming and J lost 7 bases, with 15 bases between them. CDR3 length equals 16 residues. CDR3 protein: CATSRDRSQVTEKLFF. CDR3 coding DNA: TGTGCCACCAGCAGAGATCGGTCCCAGGTGACTGAAAAACTGTTTTTT.

The rearrangement links TRBV6-5 to TRBJ2-7, with 7 bases aligning to TRBD2. The junction had 5 bases not matched to a gene; V was cut back by 0 bases and J by 0 bases. Germline-derived CDR1 and CDR2 are MNHEY and SVGAGI. CDR3 length: 16 residues. Written as DNA, the CDR3 is TGTGCCAGCAGTTACTCGAGAGGGAGGGGCTCCTACGAGCAGTACTTC. Its protein is CASSYSRGRGSYEQYF.

The chain carries TRBV7-9 and TRBJ2-5, with D uncertain. CDR3 length: 16 residues. CDR1 is SEHNR, CDR2 FQNEAQ, per germline (reference sequence). Trimming pared 1 base from V and 0 bases from J, leaving 12 bases between. CDR3 protein: CASSLVNADNQETQYF. CDR3 bases: TGTGCCAGCAGCTTAGTGAACGCAGATAACCAAGAGACCCAGTACTTC.

The rearrangement joins TRBV7-3 to TRBJ1-1, with D possibly matching TRBD1 (6 bases). CDR3 length: 15 amino acids. Trimming shortened V by 5 bases and J by 5 bases, and 18 bases separated the two germline ends. Germline values: CDR1 SGHTA, CDR2 FQGTGA. This chain's CDR3 is CASSPDQGTRTEAFF. The CDR3 nucleotides read TGTGCCAGCAGCCCAGATCAGGGGACGAGAACTGAAGCTTTCTTT.

This clone was picked up a small number of times. This CDR3 is also generated by other DNA sequences in the sample. The chain couples TRBV18 to TRBJ1-4; D not resolved. The CDR3 runs to 14 residues. Germline lookup yields CDR1 KGHSH and CDR2 LQKENI. V was pared by 3 bases and J by 2 bases, with 7 bases between. CDR3 sequence (DNA): TGTGCCAGCTCACCTGGAGCGACTAATGAAAAACTGTTTTTT. It codes for CASSPGATNEKLFF.

There are a few counts of this clone. This rearrangement joins TRBV19 to TRBJ2-1; 7 nucleotides agree with TRBD2. Looked up from germline, CDR1 is LNHDA and CDR2 is SQIVND (reference sequence). Trimming at V came to 10 bases and at J to 0 bases, leaving 12 bases not matched to a gene. This CDR3 is 16 amino acids long. The CDR3: CATRGGRPTSYNEQFF. Written as DNA, the CDR3 is TGTGCCACCCGGGGAGGGAGGCCCACCTCCTACAATGAGCAGTTCTTC.

In this sample, this clone turned up a few times. CDR3 coding DNA: TGTGCCTGGAGTAGATTGACGAGGGCTGGGGCCAACGTCCTGACTTTC. Translated: CAWSRLTRAGANVLTF. V is TRBV30 and J is TRBJ2-6; a possible D gene is TRBD2 (5 bases). Germline V gene lookup returns CDR1 GTSNPN and CDR2 SVGIG (reference sequence). The V and J ends lost 2 bases and 2 bases respectively, with 13 bases between them. This CDR3 is 16 amino acids long.

This clone was seen a few times. The V call is TRBV5-6, the J call TRBJ2-2; no clear D gene. CDR1 is SGHDT and CDR2 is YYEEEE in the germline V gene. Trimming took off 0 bases at V and 1 base at J, with 7 bases between the two ends. This CDR3 region has 15 residues. The CDR3: CASSLAPGNTGELFF. The CDR3 DNA follows: TGTGCCAGCAGCTTGGCCCCAGGGAACACCGGGGAGCTGTTTTTT.

The J gene is TRBJ2-5, the V gene TRBV21-1; the listed D gene, TRBD2, was not tested against the DNA. TRBV21-1 is marked as a pseudogene. The CDR3 sequence is 16 residues long. This CDR3 is CASSKGVAAGGETQYF. The CDR3 coding sequence is TGTGCCAGCAGCAAAGGAGTAGCGGCCGGGGGAGAGACCCAGTACTTC.

This rearrangement joins TRBV13 to TRBJ1-1; D unclear. CDR1 and CDR2 from the germline V gene are PRHDT and FYEKMQ (reference sequence). This CDR3 is built from 13 residues. V shed 1 base and J shed 1 base, with 4 bases lying between them. This CDR3 is CASSLDRNTEAFF. DNA of the CDR3: TGTGCCAGCAGCTTAGACAGGAACACTGAAGCTTTCTTT.

The genes are TRBV15 and TRBJ2-7, with 9 bases that match TRBD2. The J segment lost 4 bases and the V segment lost 0 bases, leaving 4 bases of the junction unmatched. Germline lookup yields CDR1 LNHNV and CDR2 YYDKDF (reference sequence). The CDR3 is 15 residues long. CDR3 residues: CATSRDTSGLYEQYF. The CDR3 bases are TGTGCCACCAGCAGAGATACTAGCGGGTTGTACGAGCAGTACTTC.

This chain links TRBV15 with TRBJ1-2; TRBD1 matches at 8 bases. With 0 bases clipped from V and 3 bases from J, the junction kept 0 bases outside the gene matches. The CDR3 covers 14 residues. Germline lookup yields CDR1 LNHNV and CDR2 YYDKDF (reference sequence). DNA for the CDR3: TGTGCCACCAGCAGAGACAGGGGGCACTATGGCTACACCTTC. This sequence encodes CATSRDRGHYGYTF. The entire variable domain, with the rest obtained from reference TRBV15 and TRBJ1-2, is as follows: DAMVIQNPRYQVTQFGKPVTLSCSQTLNHNVMYWYQQKSSQAPKLLFHYYDKDFNNEADTPDNFQSRRPNTSFCFLDIRSPGLGDTAMYLCATSRDRGHYGYTFGSGTRLTVV.

The chain has TRBV7-9 and TRBJ2-1, with D perhaps matching TRBD2 (6 bases). V lost 5 bases, J lost 1 base, and 12 bases lay in between. In germline, CDR1 is SEHNR, CDR2 FQNEAQ (reference sequence). The CDR3 is made up of 15 amino acids. The CDR3 is CASSRLANSYNEQFF. DNA for the CDR3: TGTGCCAGCAGCCGCCTAGCGAATTCCTACAATGAGCAGTTCTTC.

The chain links TRBV9 to TRBJ2-3, with TRBD2 matching over 8 bases. Unmatched junction bases numbered 5, after V lost 0 bases and J lost 5 bases. CDR1 is SGDLS, CDR2 YYNGEE, per germline. The CDR3 extends over 15 amino acids. The DNA for the CDR3 is TGTGCCAGCAGCGTAGCTCCGGGGGGGGAAGATACGCAGTATTTT. Protein sequence: CASSVAPGGEDTQYF.

As concerns this clone: This same CDR3 is encoded by further DNA sequences in the sample. This rearrangement joins TRBV30 to TRBJ2-5; no clear D gene. Trimming shortened V by 0 bases and J by 3 bases, and 5 bases separated the two germline ends. Germline CDR1 and CDR2: GTSNPN and SVGIG (reference sequence). The CDR3 length is 12 residues. CDR3 DNA: TGTGCCTGGAGTGTCACAGAAGAGACCCAGTACTTC. This codes for CAWSVTEETQYF. The variable domain in full, completed from reference TRBV30 and TRBJ2-5, reads SQTIHQWPATLVQPVGSPLSLECTVEGTSNPNLYWYRQAAGRGLQLLFYSVGIGQISSEVPQNLSASRPQDRQFILSSKKLLLSDSGFYLCAWSVTEETQYFGPGTRLLVL.

This clone was seen only a few times. The CDR3 sequence is CASSLEGQGLNQPQHF. CDR3 sequence (DNA): TGTGCCAGCAGCTTAGAGGGTCAGGGGTTGAATCAGCCCCAGCATTTT. The chain is built from TRBV7-2 and TRBJ1-5; tentatively, D is TRBD1 (6 bases). The germline V gene encodes CDR1 SGHTA and CDR2 FQGNSA. Between the trimmed V and J ends, which lost 1 base and 4 bases, there was a span of 14 bases. This CDR3 contains 16 residues.

The rearrangement links TRBV30 to TRBJ1-1; 7 nucleotides agree with TRBD1. V was clipped by 0 bases and J by 6 bases; unmatched bases: 13. Germline V gene sequence: CDR1 GTSNPN, CDR2 SVGIG (reference sequence). The CDR3 length is 16 residues. The CDR3 nucleotides are TGTGCCTGGAGTGTACGATGGAACAGGGGAAACGCTGAAGCTTTCTTT. This gives the protein CAWSVRWNRGNAEAFF.

The chain uses TRBV27 and TRBJ1-1; the D is unclear. Trimming removed 5 bases at V and 11 bases at J, with 21 bases between. This CDR3 comprises 14 residues. Looked up from germline, CDR1 is MNHEY and CDR2 is SMNVEV (reference sequence). Written as DNA, the CDR3 is TGTGCCAGCAGTCACGATTACCGGGGAGCGGGGGCTTTCTTT. This encodes CASSHDYRGAGAFF.

A few counts support this clone. The chain joins TRBV5-4 to TRBJ2-7, with D possibly being TRBD2 (7 bases). The V and J ends lost 0 bases and 2 bases respectively, with 18 bases between them. Germline V lookup: CDR1 SGHNT, CDR2 YYREEE (reference sequence). This CDR3 spans 17 amino acids. In nucleotides, the CDR3 is TGTGCCAGCAGCTTGGACAGGGCAAGCGGGGCGCCCTACGAGCAGTACTTC. Residues: CASSLDRASGAPYEQYF.

In its sample, this clone was seen a few times. The rearrangement joins TRBV4-2 to TRBJ2-1; TRBD2 aligns across 8 bases. This CDR3 contains 16 residues. The germline V gene has CDR1 LGHNA and CDR2 YNFKEQ. V shed 0 bases, J shed 8 bases, and the junction held 9 bases outside the gene matches. The CDR3 spells CASSQEKGLAGHEQFF. CDR3 DNA: TGTGCCAGCAGCCAAGAGAAAGGACTAGCAGGGCATGAGCAGTTCTTC.

The rearrangement links TRBV25-1 to TRBJ2-7; a weak D match, TRBD2 (6 bases). The V gene lost 5 bases and the J gene lost 6 bases, with 17 bases spanning the gap. Germline CDR1 is MGHDK and CDR2 is SYGVNS. The CDR3 has 14 residues. The CDR3 is CASSLGTDPSEQYF. The CDR3 DNA follows: TGTGCCAGCAGTCTGGGGACTGACCCATCCGAGCAGTACTTC.

The chain recombines TRBV29-1 with TRBJ1-3; no firm D call. Trimming took off 2 bases at V and 0 bases at J, with 8 bases between the two ends. Germline V gives CDR1 SQVTM, CDR2 ANQGSEA. The CDR3 is 14 residues long. In nucleotides, the CDR3 is TGCAGCGTTGAAATGGTCGGCTCTGGAAACACCATATATTTT. Translation: CSVEMVGSGNTIYF.